This T cell receptor beta chain emerged from a study of regulatory T cells in long-lasting Graves disease. The table lists this clonotype with a few counts. As to time point: persistent/refractory GD, antithyroid drugs over 5 years with positive TRAb. There was RNA extracted from PBMCs, and the TCR library was made from it. This CDR3 is built from 17 residues. The ends lost 0 bases at V and 7 bases at J; junction bases unmatched: 11. CDR1 is MNHNY and CDR2 is SVGAGI in the germline V gene (reference sequence). Construction of TCR beta libraries relied on iRepertoire HTBI primers and on Arm-PCR targeting CDR3 regions. TCRdb processed the multiplex PCR reads anew with MiXCR; each CDR3 protein has one entry. The sample records 420,000 or so distinct CDR3 sequences, about a quarter being singletons.

The TCR comes from a female donor with Graves disease. The specimen was peripheral blood mononuclear cells (PBMCs), collected when the disease was refractory, from a patient treated with antithyroid drugs. The chain joins TRBV6-6 to TRBJ2-1; TRBD1 matches 8 bases. The CDR3 reads CASSYSGAGGFGNEQFF. DNA for the CDR3: TGTGCCAGCAGTTACTCGGGCGCAGGGGGCTTCGGTAATGAGCAGTTCTTC.